The clone carrying this TCR beta chain showed up many times. This sample was included in a study of T cells after yellow fever vaccination. Study as a whole: CD3, CD45RA, CCR7 and CD95 guided sorting of the EM, EMRA, CM and Tscm memory subsets.

MiXCR, run by TCRdb on the 5' RACE reads, gives a single entry per CDR3 protein. Among 13,000 or so distinct CDR3 sequences listed, 4% to 6% were seen once. The CDR3 runs 16 residues. Germline CDR1 is DFQATT and CDR2 is SNEGSKA (reference sequence). Unmatched junction bases numbered 7, after V lost 0 bases and J lost 6 bases. Study results and caveats: Almost none of the vaccine-responding clonotypes turned up in sorted memory subsets on day 0, the data showed. A weaker but faster secondary response was observed, peaking on day 5 versus 15.

V is TRBV20-1 and J is TRBJ2-3; TRBD1 matches 12 bases. The sample was PBMCs, either bulk or a sorted T-cell subset (CD4+, CD8+, memory, or dextramer-sorted; not recorded which), taken 45 days after the yellow fever booster vaccination. This TCR came from a young man who received the YFV17D yellow fever vaccine. The CDR3 DNA follows: TGCAGTGCTAGAGATCCGGGACAGGGGGCGCGGGATACGCAGTATTTT. It translates to CSARDPGQGARDTQYF.